This TCR beta chain comes out of a study of CD8+ T cells in alopecia areata. Study-wide results and caveats: Normal skin's resident alphabeta T cells are also sequenced in scalp samples. In patients, TCRs were shared less clearly than in mice, and HLA may possibly be involved.

With respect to this clone: The antigen is unknown.

cDNA serving as the sequencing template came from extracted, reverse transcribed RNA. TCRdb keeps only in-frame clones here, not all; method: immunoSEQ multiplex PCR. The data contain 90,000 to 120,000 clones, almost 60% of them singletons. Starting from PBMCs, sorting isolated CD4+ and CD8+ T cells. Germline V CDR1 and CDR2: MDHEN, SYDVKM. This CDR3 contains 17 residues. The germline V and J ends were trimmed by 3 bases and 0 bases, with 15 bases remaining between them. The source material was CD8+ T cells sorted from blood. V gene TRBV28 combines with J gene TRBJ2-1, with D unclear. This TCR was recovered from a human donor in good health. The CDR3 sequence: CASSLVFYGSSYNEQFF. The CDR3 nucleotides are TGTGCCAGCAGTTTGGTCTTCTACGGAAGCTCCTACAATGAGCAGTTCTTC. Combining the CDR3 with reference TRBV28 and TRBJ2-1 gives the whole variable domain DVKVTQSSRYLVKRTGEKVFLECVQDMDHENMFWYRQDPGLGLRLIYFSYDVKMKEKGDIPEGYSVSREKKERFSLILESASTNQTSMYLCASSLVFYGSSYNEQFFGPGTRLTVL.